This entry lists 9 T cell receptor beta chains sequenced from one sample in a study of T cell changes during pregnancy in multiple sclerosis. The protocol was immunoSEQ multiplex PCR, while the TCRdb copy is restricted to in-frame clones and leaves out a portion. The sample has more than 50,000 clones, around 90% seen once; the top ten hold 3.3%. This specimen was peripheral blood, taken in the first trimester of pregnancy. All receptors come from a female donor in good health, enrolled as a control in a pregnancy study.

As for this clone: This sample also contains other DNA sequences that code for the same CDR3. The rearrangement uses TRBV11-3 and TRBJ2-1; 12 bases match TRBD2. This CDR3 has 15 residues. Unmatched junction bases numbered 3, after V lost 5 bases and J lost 4 bases. The germline V gene has CDR1 SGHNT and CDR2 YENEEA. This CDR3 reads CASSPGLAGYNEQFF. Written as DNA, the CDR3 is TGTGCCAGCAGCCCCGGACTAGCGGGATACAATGAGCAGTTCTTC.

This clone was observed a handful of times. The gene calls are TRBV4-1 and TRBJ1-2; no definite D call. Looked up from germline, CDR1 is MGHRA and CDR2 is YSYEKL. The CDR3 has 13 amino acids. V lost 0 bases and J lost 4, with 6 bases in between. CDR3: CASSQDPGYGYTF. The CDR3 region has the DNA TGCGCCAGCAGCCAAGATCCGGGCTATGGCTACACCTTC.

This clone was picked up one time. The chain uses TRBV4-1 and TRBJ1-3; a possible D gene is TRBD1 (6 bases). CDR1 MGHRA and CDR2 YSYEKL come from the germline V gene. The CDR3 contains 17 residues. Trimming took off 0 bases at V and 0 bases at J, with 12 bases between the two ends. This CDR3 reads CASSQEGGLVSGNTIYF. In nucleotides, the CDR3 is TGCGCCAGCAGCCAAGAAGGGGGACTAGTCTCTGGAAACACCATATATTTT.

The gene calls are TRBV19 and TRBJ1-5; 11 positions agree with TRBD1. Germline CDR1 LNHDA, CDR2 SQIVND (reference sequence). CDR3 length equals 14 residues. The J segment lost 5 bases and the V segment lost 10 bases, leaving 7 bases of the junction unmatched. CDR3 nucleotides: TGTGCCACCCGGGACAGGGGGAACGATCAGCCCCAGCATTTT. The encoded protein is CATRDRGNDQPQHF.

This sequence joins TRBV5-1 and TRBJ1-1, with a tentative D call TRBD1 (5 bases). This CDR3 has 13 amino acids. V gave up 5 bases and J gave up 0 bases, with 8 bases separating them. CDR1 and CDR2 from the germline V gene are SGHRS and YFSETQ. In nucleotides, the CDR3 is TGCGCCAGCAGAGGGGTGGTGAACACTGAAGCTTTCTTT. Translating gives CASRGVVNTEAFF. The full variable domain, in which reference TRBV5-1 and TRBJ1-1 provide the parts outside the CDR3, is KAGVTQTPRYLIKTRGQQVTLSCSPISGHRSVSWYQQTPGQGLQFLFEYFSETQRNKGNFPGRFSGRQFSNSRSEMNVSTLELGDSALYLCASRGVVNTEAFFGQGTRLTVV.

V and J are TRBV7-6 and TRBJ2-3, with a possible D match to TRBD2 (7 bases). V gave up 5 bases and J gave up 2 bases, with 14 bases separating them. Germline assignment: CDR1 SGHVS and CDR2 FNYEAQ. This CDR3 is 15 amino acids long. Written as DNA, the CDR3 is TGTGCCAGCAGCCCAAGGGGGGGGTTCACAGATACGCAGTATTTT. Protein sequence: CASSPRGGFTDTQYF.

The gene calls are TRBV29-1 and TRBJ2-3; 10 bases are a match to TRBD2. The V and J ends lost 4 bases and 4 bases, in that order; junction bases with no gene match: 8. The CDR3 has 15 amino acids. Germline V gene data show CDR1 as SQVTM and CDR2 as ANQGSEA. The CDR3 reads CSVAGLAVGPDTQYF. The CDR3 nucleotides are TGCAGCGTTGCCGGACTAGCGGTGGGGCCAGATACGCAGTATTTT.

The V call is TRBV29-1, the J call TRBJ2-7; the D gene is possibly TRBD1 (6 bases). Germline CDR1 reads SQVTM; CDR2 reads ANQGSEA. With 5 bases removed from V and 3 bases from J, the gap between germline ends came to 8 bases. CDR3 length: 11 residues. The chain's CDR3 is CSVRDNYEQYF. DNA of the CDR3: TGCAGCGTTCGGGACAACTACGAGCAGTACTTC.

The V call is TRBV15, the J call TRBJ2-2, with D possibly TRBD1 on 7 matching bases. The length of the CDR3 is 14 residues. Trimming shortened V by 7 bases and J by 3 bases, and 12 bases separated the two germline ends. Germline values: CDR1 LNHNV, CDR2 YYDKDF (reference sequence). CDR3 residues: CATNGRGDTGELFF. In DNA form, the CDR3 reads TGTGCCACCAACGGCAGGGGGGACACCGGGGAGCTGTTTTTT.